These 5 T cell receptor beta chains came from one sample sequenced in a study of blood T cells in healthy people across ages. The authors ran a second PCR of 7 to 11 cycles using a sample-barcoded 5' primer and a J-beta primer mix. TCRdb ran MiXCR on the 5' RACE reads and lists one entry per CDR3 protein. The sample comprises fewer than 1 million distinct CDR3 sequences, 44% of which are singletons, and about 21% rests with the top ten. Sequenced: blood. The receptors here all came from a man aged 55 to 70 in good health.

CDR3 sequence reads: CASSTRGAGITNEKLFF. DNA for the CDR3: TGTGCCAGCAGTACTCGAGGGGCCGGGATCACTAATGAAAAACTGTTTTTT. This chain uses TRBV6-5 with TRBJ1-4; tentative D call: TRBD1 (5 bases). The CDR3 totals 17 residues. Germline V gene lookup returns CDR1 MNHEY and CDR2 SVGAGI. Deletions cut 5 bases from V and 2 bases from J, with 18 bases between.

This chain links TRBV6-6 with TRBJ1-4; 9 bases line up with TRBD1. This CDR3 region has 14 residues. CDR1 is MNHNY and CDR2 is SVGAGI in the germline V gene (reference sequence). Trimming removed 8 bases from V and 7 bases from J; junction bases left unmatched: 8. The DNA for the CDR3 is TGTGCCAGCCGCACAGGGGGCAAGGGTGAAAAACTGTTTTTT. This translates into CASRTGGKGEKLFF.

The chain combines TRBV7-8 with TRBJ2-2; the D gene is possibly TRBD1 (6 bases). Germline V gene data show CDR1 as SGHVS and CDR2 as FQNEAQ. CDR3 length equals 15 residues. Trimming stripped 11 bases from V and 5 bases from J, with 21 bases between. CDR3 sequence reads: CASRDGAQGTGELFF. The CDR3 bases are TGTGCCTCCAGAGACGGGGCCCAGGGGACCGGGGAGCTGTTTTTT.

This chain joins TRBV5-1 and TRBJ1-4, with D possibly matching TRBD1 (5 bases). This CDR3 contains 14 residues. Germline V gene data show CDR1 as SGHRS and CDR2 as YFSETQ. Trimming cost V 3 bases and J 8 bases, with 14 bases left between them. CDR3 coding DNA: TGCGCCAGCAGCTCGGGAAGGGACGGGGAAAAACTGTTTTTT. Translating it yields CASSSGRDGEKLFF.

Many counts were recorded for this clonotype. V usage is TRBV30 and J usage is TRBJ2-5, with no clear D. V was pared by 4 bases and J by 2 bases, with 11 bases between. Germline assignment: CDR1 GTSNPN and CDR2 SVGIG (reference sequence). The CDR3 has 13 amino acids. CDR3 region: CAWTPGAQETQYF. CDR3 nucleotide sequence: TGTGCCTGGACTCCGGGTGCTCAAGAGACCCAGTACTTC.